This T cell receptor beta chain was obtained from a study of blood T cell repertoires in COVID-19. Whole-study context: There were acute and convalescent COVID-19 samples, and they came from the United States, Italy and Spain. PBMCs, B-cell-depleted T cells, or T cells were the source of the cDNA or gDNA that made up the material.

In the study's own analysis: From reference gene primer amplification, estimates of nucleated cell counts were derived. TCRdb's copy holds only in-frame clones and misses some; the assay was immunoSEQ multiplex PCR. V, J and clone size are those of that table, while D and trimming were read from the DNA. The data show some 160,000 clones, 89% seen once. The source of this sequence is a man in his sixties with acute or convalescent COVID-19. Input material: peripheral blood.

The CDR3 sequence is CASSSLGLGISGELFF. The CDR3 coding sequence is TGTGCCAGCAGCTCCCTAGGCCTCGGGATATCCGGGGAGCTGTTTTTT. The chain employs TRBV7-6 and TRBJ2-2, with D tentatively TRBD2 (5 bases). Germline CDR1 reads SGHVS; CDR2 reads FNYEAQ. V was trimmed by 4 bases and J by 6 bases, leaving 18 bases between them. The CDR3 totals 16 residues.